This TCR beta chain emerged from a study of T cells in Graves' hyperthyroidism and ophthalmopathy. Concerning this clonotype: This could be a read error, since a much larger clone is one nucleotide away. No conserved phenylalanine or tryptophan is present at the end of the CDR3, so a read error is the likely explanation.

The source material, RNA transcripts, was used to amplify TCR beta CDR3 regions. When the TCR CDR3 underwent first-round RT-PCR, the HTBI primer set was used. TCRdb independently ran MiXCR on the multiplex PCR reads; one entry per CDR3 protein. The data show about 350,000 distinct CDR3 sequences, with approximately 14% seen just once and 20% to 25% held by the top ten. The CDR3 sequence is 15 residues long. Between the trimmed V and J ends, which lost 0 bases and 1 base, there was a span of 13 bases. CDR1 DFQATT and CDR2 SNEGSKA come from the germline V gene (reference sequence). V is TRBV20-1 and J is TRBJ2-7; TRBD2 is a possible D gene (6 bases). This clonotype originated in a woman aged 30 to 39 with Graves' hyperthyroidism. Sequencing was carried out using blood. This CDR3 is CSAREGGVGSYEQYC. CDR3 nucleotides: TGCAGTGCTAGAGAGGGGGGAGTGGGGTCCTACGAGCAGTACTGC.